These 3 T cell receptor beta chains originate from one sample sequenced in a study of blood T cell repertoires in COVID-19. Produced via immunoSEQ multiplex PCR; TCRdb's table is partial and in-frame only. The sample carries roughly 250,000 clones, roughly 87% recorded once. Sequenced: PBMCs or T cells enriched from blood (not recorded which). Source of these receptors: a woman in her twenties or thirties with acute COVID-19.

This rearrangement joins TRBV21-1 to TRBJ2-7; no check of the table's D call, TRBD2, against the DNA was made. TRBV21-1 is a pseudogene locus. The CDR3 length is 16 residues. The CDR3 DNA reads TGTGCCAGCAGCAAACGGGCGGGAGGCCAGGCCTACGAGCAGTACTTC. Its protein is CASSKRAGGQAYEQYF.

This clone was observed a few times. This chain uses TRBV9 with TRBJ2-7; 9 bases fit TRBD1. The CDR3 is made up of 14 amino acids. Germline V gene lookup returns CDR1 SGDLS and CDR2 YYNGEE. With 4 bases clipped from V and 4 bases from J, the junction kept 6 bases outside the gene matches. The CDR3 DNA reads as TGTGCCAGCAGCCCCCGGGACAGGGAATACGAGCAGTACTTC. Translating it yields CASSPRDREYEQYF.

This clone was seen only once. The CDR3 bases are TGTGCCAGCAGTGAACTACTAGGGACAGGGTATGGCTACACCTTC. It specifies CASSELLGTGYGYTF. V and J are TRBV2 and TRBJ1-2; 9 nucleotides match TRBD1. J was trimmed by 5 bases and V by 2 bases; bases with no gene match: 6. CDR1 SNHLY and CDR2 FYNNEI come from the germline V gene. The CDR3 runs 15 residues. Combining the CDR3 with reference TRBV2 and TRBJ1-2 gives the whole variable domain EPEVTQTPSHQVTQMGQEVILRCVPISNHLYFYWYRQILGQKVEFLVSFYNNEISEKSEIFDDQFSVERPDGSNFTLKIRSTKLEDSAMYFCASSELLGTGYGYTFGSGTRLTVV.